This T cell receptor (beta chain) originates from a study of blood T cell repertoires in COVID-19. The wider study: Sources were T cells, B-cell-depleted T cells, or PBMCs; the material itself was cDNA or gDNA.

The V end was cut by 10 bases, the J end by 2 bases, with 18 bases between. The germline V gene has CDR1 MNHEY and CDR2 SMNVEV (reference sequence). This CDR3 has 14 residues. Per the authors' pipeline: Amplification of reference gene primers provided the estimated nucleated cell counts. Method: immunoSEQ multiplex PCR; TCRdb's copy keeps in-frame clones and lacks some. V, J and clone size were drawn from that table, and D and trimming were deduced from the DNA. Of some 73,000 clones in the sample, less than 75% were seen once. The sequence was collected from a man aged 55 to 70 with acute or convalescent COVID-19. Sequencing input: peripheral blood. The genes are TRBV27 and TRBJ2-7; tentative D call: TRBD1 (7 bases). For the CDR3, the DNA is TGTGCCACCTCCCAGGGGGGTGTTCCCTACGAGCAGTACTTC. Its protein is CATSQGGVPYEQYF.